The 24 T cell receptor beta chains below come from one sample, sequenced in a study of human T cells and chemical hapten exposure. One entry per CDR3 protein results from TCRdb running MiXCR on the RACE reads. The sample records more than 95,000 distinct CDR3 sequences, 30% to 35% being singletons. Specified time point: patch test 3, about 24 weeks after DPC sensitization. Treatment specified: therapeutic diphenylcyclopropenone sensitization with weekly scalp DPC. Sequenced here: whole blood, sampled in connection with sensitization to the hapten diphenylcyclopropenone (DPC). These receptors were collected from a middle-aged man with alopecia areata. Some clones in this sample may be carry-over from other donors' samples.

The chain is built from TRBV6-1 and TRBJ2-5; 7 bases are a match to TRBD2. The germline V gene has CDR1 MNHNS and CDR2 SASEGT. CDR3 length: 13 residues. V lost 5 bases to trimming and J lost 3 bases; unmatched junction nucleotides: 3. The CDR3: CASSFRGEETQYF. The CDR3 DNA is TGTGCCAGCAGTTTCCGGGGGGAAGAGACCCAGTACTTC.

The V call is TRBV29-1, the J call TRBJ1-3, with D maybe TRBD1 (5 bases). Between the trimmed V and J ends, which lost 6 bases and 0 bases, there was a span of 12 bases. Germline CDR1 SQVTM, CDR2 ANQGSEA. This CDR3 region has 14 residues. The CDR3 DNA reads TGCAGCGTCGGCGGGGCAGTCTCTGGAAACACCATATATTTT. Protein product: CSVGGAVSGNTIYF. Complete variable domain (other parts from reference TRBV29-1 and TRBJ1-3): SAVISQKPSRDICQRGTSLTIQCQVDSQVTMMFWYRQQPGQSLTLIATANQGSEATYESGFVIDKFPISRPNLTFSTLTVSNMSPEDSSIYLCSVGGAVSGNTIYFGEGSWLTVV.

The J gene is TRBJ1-6, the V gene TRBV3-1, with D hard to call. The germline V and J ends were trimmed by 1 base and 7 bases, with 8 bases remaining between them. Germline values: CDR1 LGHDT, CDR2 YNNKEL (reference sequence). CDR3 length: 14 amino acids. CDR3 in DNA: TGTGCCAGCAGCCAAGTCCGCTCCAATTCACCCCTCCACTTT. Translation gives CASSQVRSNSPLHF. Supplemented by reference TRBV3-1 and TRBJ1-6, the full variable domain reads DTAVSQTPKYLVTQMGNDKSIKCEQNLGHDTMYWYKQDSKKFLKIMFSYNNKELIINETVPNRFSPKSPDKAHLNLHINSLELGDSAVYFCASSQVRSNSPLHFGNGTRLTVT.

This clonotype was seen more than once but under ten times. The chain couples TRBV6-2 or TRBV6-3 to TRBJ2-3, with TRBD2 matching over 14 bases. The germline V gene encodes CDR1 MNHEY and CDR2 SVGEGT. The V segment lost 6 bases and the J segment 3 bases; nucleotides outside the gene matches: 5. The CDR3 totals 16 residues. CDR3 DNA sequence: TGTGCCAGCAGCCAGGGACTAGCGGGAGTGACAGATACGCAGTATTTT. It specifies CASSQGLAGVTDTQYF.

This clonotype was seen more than once but under ten times. In nucleotides, the CDR3 is TGTGCCAGCAGACGGGGATCACTCAAGCCCGGGGCCAACGTCCTGACTTTC. As protein: CASRRGSLKPGANVLTF. The chain employs TRBV5-6 and TRBJ2-6, with a weak D call TRBD2 (5 bases). The length of the CDR3 is 17 residues. Germline assignment: CDR1 SGHDT and CDR2 YYEEEE. V lost 5 bases and J 4 bases, leaving 19 bases between the germline ends.

The sample holds a few counts of this clonotype. The chain couples TRBV13 to TRBJ2-4; possible D gene TRBD1, 6 bases. This CDR3 spans 16 amino acids. Germline loops: CDR1 PRHDT, CDR2 FYEKMQ (reference sequence). V lost 5 bases, J lost 5 bases, and 19 bases lay in between. Written as DNA, the CDR3 is TGTGCCAGCAGCCTCGGCACACAGGGTTTCGAAAACATTCAGTACTTC. It encodes CASSLGTQGFENIQYF.

This clonotype was recorded a few times. The chain joins TRBV11-2 to TRBJ2-6, with D perhaps matching TRBD1 or TRBD2 (6 bases each). CDR1 and CDR2 (germline): SGHAT, FQNNGV. Trimming pared 5 bases from V and 4 bases from J, leaving 21 bases between. The CDR3 extends over 18 amino acids. DNA for the CDR3: TGTGCCAGCAGCCCTCGGGGGATGGGGGGCTTGGGGGCCAACGTCCTGACTTTC. Translating it yields CASSPRGMGGLGANVLTF.

This clonotype was counted only a few times. The rearrangement uses TRBV20-1 and TRBJ2-3, with 10 bases aligning to TRBD2. V shed 5 bases and J 4 bases; nucleotides not matched to a gene: 21. The CDR3 covers 19 residues. Germline loops: CDR1 DFQATT, CDR2 SNEGSKA (reference sequence). The CDR3 coding sequence is TGCAGTGCTGACCTGGGGCAGGGGGAAGCGGGAGGGAGAGCAGATACGCAGTATTTT. Its protein product is CSADLGQGEAGGRADTQYF.

This clonotype was counted between two and nine times. The genes are TRBV18 and TRBJ2-3; unclear D gene. There are 13 residues in the CDR3. Germline assignment: CDR1 KGHSH and CDR2 LQKENI. Trimming took 3 bases from V and 7 from J, leaving 11 bases between them. The CDR3 bases are TGTGCCAGCTCACCCCCTACAATACATACGCAGTATTTT. Protein: CASSPPTIHTQYF.

The rearrangement joins TRBV28 to TRBJ2-3; possible D gene TRBD2, 6 bases. V lost 4 bases, J lost 2 bases, and 13 bases lay in between. The CDR3 has 15 residues. Per germline, CDR1 MDHEN and CDR2 SYDVKM. The CDR3 is CASSWGGIFTDTQYF. The CDR3 DNA is TGTGCCAGCAGTTGGGGCGGGATCTTCACAGATACGCAGTATTTT. The whole variable domain, remainder taken from reference TRBV28 and TRBJ2-3, is DVKVTQSSRYLVKRTGEKVFLECVQDMDHENMFWYRQDPGLGLRLIYFSYDVKMKEKGDIPEGYSVSREKKERFSLILESASTNQTSMYLCASSWGGIFTDTQYFGPGTRLTVL.

This clonotype was recorded a few times. The rearrangement links TRBV6-5 to TRBJ2-7; 10 bases match TRBD2. CDR3 length: 16 amino acids. The V gene end was trimmed by 2 bases and the J gene end by 3 bases; junction bases not matched to a gene: 7. Germline CDR1 is MNHEY and CDR2 is SVGAGI. The CDR3 loop reads CASSYGLAGVVYEQYF. In DNA form, the CDR3 reads TGTGCCAGCAGTTACGGCCTAGCGGGAGTAGTCTACGAGCAGTACTTC.

The chain uses TRBV6-2 or TRBV6-3 and TRBJ1-1; no clear D. The CDR3 has 12 residues. The V end lost 4 bases, the J end lost 5 bases, and 8 bases lay between the germline ends. Germline loops: CDR1 MNHEY, CDR2 SVGEGT. CDR3 amino acids: CASSFRRTEAFF. The CDR3 coding sequence is TGTGCCAGCAGTTTCCGCCGGACTGAAGCTTTCTTT.

This clonotype showed up just a few times. V and J are TRBV14 and TRBJ2-7; D uncertain. This CDR3 spans 13 amino acids. Trimming pared 4 bases from V and 3 bases from J, leaving 10 bases between. CDR1 is SGHDN, CDR2 FVKESK, per germline. Here the CDR3 DNA reads TGTGCCAGCAGCCTAACCAACAGCTACGAGCAGTACGTC. Translating it yields CASSLTNSYEQYV.

The chain has TRBV6-6 and TRBJ2-6; D call uncertain. The CDR3 has 15 amino acids. Trimming took off 4 bases at V and 2 bases at J, with 9 bases between the two ends. Per the germline V gene, CDR1 is MNHNY and CDR2 is SVGAGI (reference sequence). CDR3 coding DNA: TGTGCCAGCAGTTTCCGTTCCCCTGGGGCCAACGTCCTGACTTTC. As protein: CASSFRSPGANVLTF.

The chain employs TRBV10-3 and TRBJ2-7; D call uncertain. The CDR3 is 14 amino acids. V shed 10 bases and J shed 2 bases, with 18 bases lying between them. The germline gives CDR1 ENHRY, CDR2 SYGVKD. CDR3 sequence: CATLPGPRAYEQYV. The CDR3 DNA reads TGTGCCACGTTGCCTGGGCCTCGGGCCTACGAGCAGTACGTC.

The genes are TRBV12-3 or TRBV12-4 and TRBJ1-2; TRBD1 might be the D (5 bases). The V end lost 5 bases, the J end lost 4 bases, and 23 bases lay between the germline ends. The CDR3 is 17 amino acids. In nucleotides, the CDR3 is TGTGCCAGCAGTCCTAGGGACGGAAATATACGGAGCTATGGCTACACCTTC. Translating it yields CASSPRDGNIRSYGYTF.

This clonotype came up once. CDR3 sequence (DNA): TGTGCCAGCAGGGCGCGACAGCTAAACACAGATACGCAGTATTTT. Translation gives CASRARQLNTDTQYF. The gene calls are TRBV6-1 and TRBJ2-3; a possible D gene is TRBD1 (5 bases). Between the trimmed V and J ends, which lost 6 bases and 2 bases, there was a span of 15 bases. The CDR3 length is 15 residues. The V gene's germline CDR1 is MNHNS and CDR2 SASEGT.

This chain joins TRBV6-6 and TRBJ2-3; D tentatively fits TRBD1 or TRBD2 (5 bases each). This CDR3 is 12 amino acids long. The germline V gene encodes CDR1 MNHNY and CDR2 SVGAGI (reference sequence). Trimming pared 10 bases from V and 8 bases from J, leaving 16 bases between. CDR3 bases: TGTGCCACCGGGGACGGCCAGGGTACGCAGTATTTT. Translating it yields CATGDGQGTQYF.

V gene TRBV6-6 combines with J gene TRBJ2-7; D may be TRBD1 or TRBD2 (5 bases each). The V end lost 7 bases, the J end lost 1 base, and 17 bases lay between the germline ends. Germline V gene data show CDR1 as MNHNY and CDR2 as SVGAGI (reference sequence). The CDR3 covers 15 residues. The CDR3 reads CASTGLRDRSYEQYV. As DNA, the CDR3 is TGTGCCAGCACCGGCCTCCGGGACCGTTCCTACGAGCAGTACGTC.

The chain couples TRBV29-1 to TRBJ1-1, with D possibly TRBD1 on 5 matching bases. The length of the CDR3 is 12 residues. V lost 7 bases and J lost 4, with 13 bases in between. Germline CDR1 reads SQVTM; CDR2 reads ANQGSEA. CDR3 bases: TGCAGCGGGGGGGATCGTGGCACTGAAGCTTTCTTT. Residues: CSGGDRGTEAFF.

V gene TRBV6-2 or TRBV6-3 combines with J gene TRBJ2-7; possible D gene TRBD1, 5 bases. CDR1 and CDR2 (germline): MNHEY, SVGEGT. V lost 6 bases and J 2 bases, leaving 8 bases between the germline ends. The CDR3 is made up of 12 amino acids. The CDR3 sequence: CASSSRAYEQYV. The CDR3 nucleotides are TGTGCCAGCAGCTCCAGGGCCTACGAGCAGTACGTC.

This chain uses TRBV6-6 with TRBJ2-7, with 8 bases lining up with TRBD2. The germline V gene encodes CDR1 MNHNY and CDR2 SVGAGI (reference sequence). V dropped 6 bases and J dropped 0; count of bases not matched to a gene: 10. CDR3 length: 16 amino acids. The CDR3 DNA is TGTGCCAGCAGCGACGGACTAGCTGGACTCTCCTACGAGCAGTACGTC. Translating it yields CASSDGLAGLSYEQYV.

This clonotype was detected only a few times. The chain links TRBV9 to TRBJ2-5, with a tentative D call TRBD1 (6 bases). V was trimmed by 3 bases and J by 5 bases, leaving 14 bases between them. The CDR3 covers 14 residues. Germline lookup yields CDR1 SGDLS and CDR2 YYNGEE. CDR3 in amino acids: CASSGDTTLETQYF. DNA of the CDR3: TGTGCCAGCAGCGGGGACACTACATTGGAGACCCAGTACTTC.

The chain uses TRBV10-3 and TRBJ1-2; TRBD1 might be the D (5 bases). The CDR3 totals 15 residues. The V and J ends lost 4 bases and 4 bases respectively, with 16 bases between them. Germline V lookup: CDR1 ENHRY, CDR2 SYGVKD. The DNA for the CDR3 is TGTGCCATCAGTGGTGGCAGTCAGGGTTCCTATGGCTACACCTTC. It specifies CAISGGSQGSYGYTF.